The rows below give T cell receptor beta chains drawn from one sample of a study of cytomegalovirus exposure and HLA in healthy donors. Repertoires were generated with immunoSEQ multiplex PCR, while TCRdb's copy carries only in-frame clones and drops some. The sample shows a few hundred thousand clones, 80% to 95% of them seen only once. Source material: PBMCs. All receptors come from a girl aged 2 to 10 in good health and CMV-seronegative. Both conserved end residues are part of each CDR3. The order of the fields is J gene, V gene, clone size, D gene, CDR3 DNA, CDR3 protein. The D gene is left open where the match is weak. For some rows the clone size is stated as once, few or many, or as a class when expanded; others skip it.

J: TRBJ1-1
V: TRBV7-9
size: once
D: NA
DNA: TGTGCCAGCAGCTTAAACGGAGGAAGAGAAGCTTTCTTT
CDR3: CASSLNGGREAFF

J: TRBJ1-4
V: TRBV5-1
size: NA
D: NA
DNA: TGCGCCAGCAGCCCCCCGGGAAGGGCAGGTGAAAAACTGTTTTTT
CDR3: CASSPPGRAGEKLFF

J: TRBJ2-5
V: TRBV18
size: NA
D: TRBD1
DNA: TGTGCCAGCTCACCGCCCCGGGACAGGCGGAAAGAGACCCAGTACTTC
CDR3: CASSPPRDRRKETQYF

J: TRBJ1-4
V: TRBV14
size: NA
D: TRBD1
DNA: TGTGCCAGCAGCCAAGCATCCAGGGGGCCTAGGGTAAAACTGTTTTTT
CDR3: CASSQASRGPRVKLFF

J: TRBJ2-3
V: TRBV5-1
size: once
D: TRBD2
DNA: TGCGCCAGCACGGCGGGGGATCACACAGATACGCAGTATTTT
CDR3: CASTAGDHTDTQYF

J: TRBJ1-6
V: TRBV30
size: once
D: NA
DNA: TGTGCCTCGACTCTGGGGGGGAAAGAGTCACCCCTCCACTTT
CDR3: CASTLGGKESPLHF

J: TRBJ2-7
V: TRBV15
size: NA
D: TRBD1
DNA: TGTGCCACCAGCAGGGGACAGGGGCCCGCCGAGCAGTACTTC
CDR3: CATSRGQGPAEQYF

J: TRBJ1-1
V: TRBV27
size: NA
D: NA
DNA: TGTGCCAGCAATAACAGGGCGAACACTGAAGCTTTCTTT
CDR3: CASNNRANTEAFF

J: TRBJ2-1
V: TRBV6-1
size: few
D: TRBD1
DNA: TGTGCCAGCAGTGGATTGAACCGGGGACAGGGTTTTTCCTCCTACAATGAGCAGTTCTTC
CDR3: CASSGLNRGQGFSSYNEQFF

J: TRBJ2-2
V: TRBV11-2
size: NA
D: TRBD2
DNA: TGTGCCAGCACCCCTCCGACTAGCGGGAGTGCCGGGGAGCTGTTTTTT
CDR3: CASTPPTSGSAGELFF

J: TRBJ2-7
V: TRBV6-5
size: NA
D: NA
DNA: TGTGCCAGCAGTTACTCCACAGGGCCGAGCTCCTACGAGCAGTACTTC
CDR3: CASSYSTGPSSYEQYF

J: TRBJ1-5
V: TRBV10-2
size: NA
D: NA
DNA: TGCGCCAGCAGGGACAGTTTCAATCAGCCCCAGCATTTT
CDR3: CASRDSFNQPQHF

J: TRBJ2-7
V: TRBV5-1
size: NA
D: TRBD1
DNA: TGCGCCAGCAGCCACCGGGACAGGGGGCACGAGCAGTACTTC
CDR3: CASSHRDRGHEQYF

J: TRBJ2-4
V: TRBV9
size: NA
D: TRBD1
DNA: TGTGCCAGCAGCGGGGGGACAGGGGGCGTGTATGGAGCGGGAGGCACGGGGAACATTCAGTACTTC
CDR3: CASSGGTGGVYGAGGTGNIQYF

J: TRBJ2-3
V: TRBV5-1
size: NA
D: NA
DNA: TGCGCCAGCAGCCCCAATGCGGTTAGCACAGATACGCAGTATTTT
CDR3: CASSPNAVSTDTQYF

J: TRBJ1-5
V: TRBV27
size: NA
D: NA
DNA: TGTGCCAGCAGTTTAGGCGACAGAAATAGCAATCAGCCCCAGCATTTT
CDR3: CASSLGDRNSNQPQHF

J: TRBJ2-5
V: TRBV7-9
size: NA
D: TRBD2
DNA: TGTGCCAGCAGCGAAGGCGGGAGCTTGGAGACCCAGTACTTC
CDR3: CASSEGGSLETQYF

J: TRBJ1-1
V: TRBV19
size: NA
D: NA
DNA: TGTGCCAGTAGTTTATACGGGGGAAGGACTGAAGCTTTCTTT
CDR3: CASSLYGGRTEAFF

J: TRBJ1-5
V: TRBV6-5
size: NA
D: NA
DNA: TGTGCCAGCAGTTACGCGAGGGCAAGCAATCAGCCCCAGCATTTT
CDR3: CASSYARASNQPQHF

J: TRBJ1-2
V: TRBV6-4
size: NA
D: NA
DNA: TGTGCCAGCAGTGCCATCGGGGGAAGTGGCTATGGCTACACCTTC
CDR3: CASSAIGGSGYGYTF

J: TRBJ2-7
V: TRBV7-9
size: NA
D: NA
DNA: TGTGCCAGCAGCGACAAATACAGACATGAAGACTACGAGCAGTACTTC
CDR3: CASSDKYRHEDYEQYF

J: TRBJ1-6
V: TRBV18
size: NA
D: NA
DNA: TGTGCCAGCTCACTCACCGGGTTGTCCCTCCACTTT
CDR3: CASSLTGLSLHF

J: TRBJ2-1
V: TRBV29-1
size: few
D: NA
DNA: TGCAGCGTTGTAGGGGGAACCTCCTACAATGAGCAGTTCTTC
CDR3: CSVVGGTSYNEQFF

J: TRBJ2-2
V: TRBV5-6
size: NA
D: TRBD2
DNA: TGTGCCAGCAGCTTGATAGCGGGAAACACCGGGGAGCTGTTTTTT
CDR3: CASSLIAGNTGELFF

J: TRBJ1-5
V: TRBV6-1
size: once
D: NA
DNA: TGTGCCAGCAGGGGCGGAGGTTATGGCGATCAGCCCCAGCATTTT
CDR3: CASRGGGYGDQPQHF

J: TRBJ1-3
V: TRBV15
size: NA
D: NA
DNA: TGTGCCACCAGCAGAGTGTGGGAGGACACTGGAAACACCATATATTTT
CDR3: CATSRVWEDTGNTIYF

J: TRBJ1-1
V: TRBV10-3
size: NA
D: TRBD1
DNA: TGTGCCATCAGTGACACCCCAGGGACAGTGAACACTGAAGCTTTCTTT
CDR3: CAISDTPGTVNTEAFF

J: TRBJ2-1
V: TRBV15
size: NA
D: TRBD1
DNA: TGTGCCACCAGCTCGCCGGGACAGGGTCACAATGAGCAGTTCTTC
CDR3: CATSSPGQGHNEQFF

J: TRBJ2-7
V: TRBV2
size: NA
D: TRBD1
DNA: TGTGCCAGCAGTGGGACAGGGGGTTACGAGCAGTACTTC
CDR3: CASSGTGGYEQYF

J: TRBJ2-6
V: TRBV27
size: NA
D: TRBD1
DNA: TGTGCCAGCAGTTTAGGGACAGTATTCTCTGGGGCCAACGTCCTGACTTTC
CDR3: CASSLGTVFSGANVLTF

J: TRBJ2-7
V: TRBV6-6
size: NA
D: NA
DNA: TGTGCCAGCAGTTACCGCGCGGGTGGGTCCTACGAGCAGTACTTC
CDR3: CASSYRAGGSYEQYF

J: TRBJ2-3
V: TRBV5-4
size: NA
D: NA
DNA: TGTGCCAGCAGATACGGGAGCCCTAGCACAGGTACGCAGTATTTT
CDR3: CASRYGSPSTGTQYF

J: TRBJ2-7
V: TRBV19
size: NA
D: TRBD2
DNA: TGTGCCAGTAGTACAAAGACGGGACTAGCGGGAGTGAAGCAGTACTTC
CDR3: CASSTKTGLAGVKQYF

J: TRBJ2-2
V: TRBV7-2
size: NA
D: NA
DNA: TGTGCCAGCAGCTATCCGGGGGCCGGGGAGCTGTTTTTT
CDR3: CASSYPGAGELFF

J: TRBJ1-2
V: TRBV29-1
size: NA
D: NA
DNA: TGCAGCGCCCATTCCAATTATGGCTACACCTTC
CDR3: CSAHSNYGYTF

J: TRBJ2-3
V: TRBV7-9
size: once
D: TRBD2
DNA: TGTTCCAGCAGCTTAGCGGTTAGCGGGAACACAGATACGCAGTATTTT
CDR3: CSSSLAVSGNTDTQYF

J: TRBJ1-5
V: TRBV28
size: NA
D: TRBD1
DNA: TGTGCCAGCAGGGAGGCAGGGGGAGGCAATCAGCCCCAGCATTTT
CDR3: CASREAGGGNQPQHF

J: TRBJ2-7
V: TRBV6-6
size: once
D: NA
DNA: TGTGCCAGCAGAAACAGGGACGGCGAGCAGTACTTC
CDR3: CASRNRDGEQYF

J: TRBJ2-7
V: TRBV30
size: NA
D: NA
DNA: TGTGCCTGGGATTCGAGGGCAATCAGCTCCTACGAGCAGTACTTC
CDR3: CAWDSRAISSYEQYF

J: TRBJ2-2
V: TRBV7-2
size: NA
D: NA
DNA: TGTGCCAGCAGCTTTTCGGGTGTTAACACCGGGGAGCTGTTTTTT
CDR3: CASSFSGVNTGELFF

J: TRBJ2-1
V: TRBV7-9
size: NA
D: TRBD2
DNA: TGTGCCAGCAGCCGAGGGACTAGCGGGAGTTATTTCAACGATGAGCAGTTCTTC
CDR3: CASSRGTSGSYFNDEQFF

J: TRBJ2-7
V: TRBV27
size: NA
D: TRBD2
DNA: TGTGCCAGCACCTCTAGCGGGGGCTCCTACGAGCAGTACTTC
CDR3: CASTSSGGSYEQYF

J: TRBJ2-3
V: TRBV7-6
size: NA
D: NA
DNA: TGTGCCAGCAGCTCCCTTGGAGGCTCAGATACGCAGTATTTT
CDR3: CASSSLGGSDTQYF

J: TRBJ2-7
V: TRBV2
size: once
D: NA
DNA: TGTGCCAGCAGTGTACGACTCGTACGCGAGCAGTACTTC
CDR3: CASSVRLVREQYF

J: TRBJ2-7
V: TRBV14
size: once
D: TRBD1
DNA: TGTGCCAGCAGCCCCGCCCCAGACAGGGGGCCTACCTACGAGCAGTACTTC
CDR3: CASSPAPDRGPTYEQYF

J: TRBJ2-1
V: TRBV14
size: NA
D: NA
DNA: TGTGCCAGCAGCCAAACTAGCTTCTACAATGAGCAGTTCTTC
CDR3: CASSQTSFYNEQFF

J: TRBJ2-5
V: TRBV18
size: NA
D: TRBD2
DNA: TGTGCCAGCTCACTGGGACTAGCGGGAGTCCGGGAGACCCAGTACTTC
CDR3: CASSLGLAGVRETQYF

J: TRBJ2-7
V: TRBV5-4
size: NA
D: TRBD1
DNA: TGTGCCAGCAGCTACACAGGGGCCCGGTTGGGCGAGCAGTACTTC
CDR3: CASSYTGARLGEQYF